A selection of T cell receptor beta chains follows, all from one sample in a study of blood T cell repertoires in COVID-19. Profiled with immunoSEQ multiplex PCR; TCRdb holds only in-frame clones, not every one. This sample yields over 250,000 clones, of which around 90% are seen a single time; around 2.1% belongs to the top ten. Sequences were obtained from peripheral blood. These receptors all stem from a man in his fifties or sixties with acute or convalescent COVID-19. The CDR3 runs from the conserved cysteine through the conserved F or W. Each record gives: J gene, V gene, CDR3 protein.

j_gene: TRBJ2-7
v_gene: TRBV19
CDR3aa: CASSMVGQGSYEQYF

j_gene: TRBJ1-5
v_gene: TRBV6-1
CDR3aa: CASSAGTALYSNQPQHF

j_gene: TRBJ1-3
v_gene: TRBV5-4
CDR3aa: CASSLDLQENTIYF

j_gene: TRBJ2-1
v_gene: TRBV5-1
CDR3aa: CASSPRPGNYNEQFF

j_gene: TRBJ1-4
v_gene: TRBV12-5
CDR3aa: CASGPGGGRNEKLFF

j_gene: TRBJ1-4
v_gene: TRBV2
CDR3aa: CASSEAGGAGEKLFF

j_gene: TRBJ2-5
v_gene: TRBV9
CDR3aa: CASSVDLVGTQYF

j_gene: TRBJ2-5
v_gene: TRBV5-3
CDR3aa: CARSLFFSPQYF

j_gene: TRBJ2-1
v_gene: TRBV27
CDR3aa: CASRQGLAGNEQFF

j_gene: TRBJ1-4
v_gene: TRBV6-4
CDR3aa: CASTRREREKLFF

j_gene: TRBJ1-1
v_gene: TRBV5-1
CDR3aa: CASSQWAGGGTEAFF

j_gene: TRBJ1-4
v_gene: TRBV12-3/TRBV12-4
CDR3aa: CASSSGGGKKLFF

j_gene: TRBJ1-1
v_gene: TRBV29-1
CDR3aa: CSVVSSHHGQAFF

j_gene: TRBJ1-5
v_gene: TRBV3-1/TRBV3-2
CDR3aa: CASSQVPGGNQPQHF

j_gene: TRBJ1-3
v_gene: TRBV6-6
CDR3aa: CASSLGTAGPSSGNTIYF

j_gene: TRBJ1-1
v_gene: TRBV19
CDR3aa: CASSTSTGTGYTEAFF

j_gene: TRBJ2-7
v_gene: TRBV7-2
CDR3aa: CASSLDRGYEQYF

j_gene: TRBJ2-1
v_gene: TRBV5-1
CDR3aa: CASSFDSSYNEQFF

j_gene: TRBJ1-1
v_gene: TRBV7-9
CDR3aa: CASSYEGASTEAFF